The T cell receptor (beta chain) under discussion was sequenced for a study of memory CD4+ T cells and cytomegalovirus serostatus. Study as a whole: Of the healthy Belgian adults, several were CMV seropositive and about two dozen seronegative.

The data were produced by immunoSEQ multiplex PCR, yet TCRdb's version contains in-frame clones alone and is incomplete. The sample holds about 50,000 clones, under 85% seen once. Single viable CD3+CD4+CD8-CD45RO+ cells were sorted as the memory CD4+ T cells. Donors' CMV status reflects serum IgG against pp150, pp28, p38, p52. After thawing, CD4+ T cells were positively selected. The V gene lost 5 bases and the J gene lost 4 bases, with 9 bases spanning the gap. This CDR3 has 13 amino acids. Germline values: CDR1 SGHTA, CDR2 FQGNSA. Points on this clone: The target antigen is unknown.

Notes on the study in general: Each of approximately 69 CMV-associated TCRbeta sequences occurred in one to five individuals.

The sample taken for sequencing was memory CD4+ T cells from blood. The clonotype was recovered from an adult in good health and CMV-seronegative. The chain uses TRBV7-2 and TRBJ2-1, with D unresolved. The CDR3 DNA reads TGTGCCAGCAGCGCACTATCTTACAATGAGCAGTTCTTC. It translates to CASSALSYNEQFF.